These T cell receptor beta chains were read from a single sample in a study of tumor-infiltrating lymphocytes in oesophageal squamous cell carcinoma. TCRdb reprocessed the PCR reads with MiXCR, giving one entry per CDR3 protein. The sample consists of approximately 7,800 distinct CDR3 sequences, more than 15% of them appearing once. Sequencing was performed on blood. The receptors come from a male donor with esophageal squamous cell carcinoma. Each CDR3 is given without its conserved first and last residue. Fields, in order: J gene, V gene, CDR3 protein.

j_call: TRBJ2-7; v_call: TRBV7-9; cdr3_aa: ASSMGTGGSYEQY
j_call: TRBJ2-3; v_call: TRBV6-1; cdr3_aa: ASRATGFTDTQY
j_call: TRBJ1-1; v_call: TRBV6-6; cdr3_aa: ASSYAGGMNTEAF
j_call: TRBJ1-2; v_call: TRBV6-1; cdr3_aa: ASSPEDRANYGYT
j_call: TRBJ1-5; v_call: TRBV4-2; cdr3_aa: ASSQDNRAGQPQH
j_call: TRBJ1-1; v_call: TRBV5-1; cdr3_aa: ASSLADRPFDTEAF
j_call: TRBJ2-2; v_call: TRBV5-5; cdr3_aa: ASSLAGTGFFGELF
j_call: TRBJ1-4; v_call: TRBV12-3/TRBV12-4; cdr3_aa: ASSPPPRPSSEKLF
j_call: .; v_call: TRBV18; cdr3_aa: ASSPLSSITYEQF
j_call: TRBJ1-2; v_call: TRBV5-1; cdr3_aa: ASSPGTGYGYT
j_call: TRBJ2-1; v_call: TRBV6-1; cdr3_aa: ASSALAGVGNEQF
j_call: TRBJ1-2; v_call: TRBV7-9; cdr3_aa: ASSLTETYGYT
j_call: TRBJ2-1; v_call: TRBV6-1; cdr3_aa: ASSEALRGQGEF
j_call: TRBJ1-5; v_call: TRBV5-5; cdr3_aa: ASSPLIDGNQPQH
j_call: TRBJ2-1; v_call: TRBV3-1; cdr3_aa: ASSHRAGAGGEQF
j_call: TRBJ1-1; v_call: TRBV6-1; cdr3_aa: ASRTEGRLNTEAF
j_call: TRBJ2-3; v_call: TRBV11-3; cdr3_aa: ASSLSGSTDTQY
j_call: TRBJ2-7; v_call: TRBV5-8; cdr3_aa: ASSLGRVAGTYEQY
j_call: TRBJ2-2; v_call: TRBV6-1; cdr3_aa: ASSSRGGLVGGELF
j_call: TRBJ2-7; v_call: TRBV19; cdr3_aa: ATSHEGYEQY
j_call: TRBJ2-2; v_call: TRBV27; cdr3_aa: ASSQTTVSAGELF
j_call: TRBJ1-1; v_call: TRBV6-1; cdr3_aa: ASSHTRNTEAF
j_call: TRBJ2-5; v_call: TRBV10-3; cdr3_aa: AISESTGKETQY
j_call: TRBJ2-5; v_call: TRBV24-1; cdr3_aa: ATPRRGWETQY
j_call: TRBJ1-5; v_call: TRBV18; cdr3_aa: ASSPKETNQPQH
j_call: TRBJ2-2; v_call: TRBV6-1; cdr3_aa: ASTTTGELF
j_call: TRBJ2-3; v_call: TRBV7-2; cdr3_aa: ASSLARGWLTDTQY
j_call: TRBJ2-1; v_call: TRBV5-1; cdr3_aa: ASSFDPTGGSYNEQF
j_call: TRBJ2-7; v_call: TRBV14; cdr3_aa: ASSQELIYEQY
j_call: TRBJ2-5; v_call: TRBV11-3; cdr3_aa: ASSLETEETQY
j_call: TRBJ2-5; v_call: TRBV19; cdr3_aa: ASSSSGRAETQY
j_call: TRBJ2-4; v_call: TRBV5-4; cdr3_aa: ASSLDSGGASTKNIQY
j_call: TRBJ2-5; v_call: TRBV13; cdr3_aa: ASSLRRGTGTTDEQY
j_call: TRBJ2-3; v_call: TRBV19; cdr3_aa: ASSTLGTSGGLDTQY
j_call: TRBJ2-6; v_call: TRBV7-9; cdr3_aa: ASSNYIKGANVLT
j_call: TRBJ2-4; v_call: TRBV27; cdr3_aa: ASSSAGQGKNIQY
j_call: TRBJ1-3; v_call: TRBV28; cdr3_aa: ASSLVRGNTIY
j_call: TRBJ1-2; v_call: TRBV14; cdr3_aa: ASSHSRNGYT
j_call: TRBJ2-3; v_call: TRBV6-4; cdr3_aa: ASSEDGGSTDTQY
j_call: TRBJ1-1; v_call: TRBV7-2; cdr3_aa: ASSLGEVQLTEAF
j_call: TRBJ1-4; v_call: TRBV6-6; cdr3_aa: ASSYVQAGEKLF
j_call: TRBJ2-5; v_call: TRBV5-1; cdr3_aa: ASSLAFPTQETQY
j_call: TRBJ2-1; v_call: TRBV5-6; cdr3_aa: ASRLGTPNYNEQF
j_call: TRBJ2-1; v_call: TRBV15; cdr3_aa: VTSRDRPDHEQF
j_call: TRBJ1-5; v_call: TRBV10-1; cdr3_aa: ASSESGQPQH
j_call: TRBJ2-3; v_call: TRBV6-1; cdr3_aa: AIQRGGSTDTQY
j_call: TRBJ1-5; v_call: TRBV7-9; cdr3_aa: ASSRDGGIQPQH
j_call: TRBJ2-1; v_call: TRBV4-2; cdr3_aa: ASSPATSGSSYNEQF
j_call: TRBJ1-1; v_call: TRBV6-1; cdr3_aa: ASKQGRNTEAF
j_call: TRBJ2-3; v_call: TRBV18; cdr3_aa: ASSQNTDTQY
j_call: TRBJ2-5; v_call: TRBV24-1; cdr3_aa: ATSDKIRGVQETQY
j_call: TRBJ2-2; v_call: TRBV11-2; cdr3_aa: ASSLLPSSGGQNTGELF
j_call: .; v_call: TRBV11-3; cdr3_aa: ASSLGSGSYEQF
j_call: TRBJ1-2; v_call: TRBV5-4; cdr3_aa: ASSTDRVEVFGYT
j_call: .; v_call: TRBV9; cdr3_aa: ASSVASGGNSPLH
j_call: TRBJ2-1; v_call: TRBV6-4; cdr3_aa: ASSDSRGGSYNEQF